This T cell receptor (beta chain) is drawn from a study of CD8+CD57+ T cells in acquired aplastic anemia. Overall study: On average, sorted CD4+ and CD8+ cells gave 3.2 ug of DNA. Some 10 million reads were obtained on average for healthy donor CD4+ cells. Overall study findings and caveats: Patients had twenty-nine CD8+ CDR3 sequences in common with controls (the shared set). In CD8+ cells, Simpson's diversity showed no significant difference between patients and controls.

On this clonotype: The antigen is undetermined.

The template used for profiling TCR beta VDJ and CDR3 was genomic DNA. MiXCR was run by TCRdb on the reads, yielding one entry per CDR3 protein. The sample lists about 220,000 distinct CDR3 sequences, 34% occurring once. The CDR3 runs 13 residues. Deletions cut 3 bases from V and 2 bases from J, with 7 bases between. Germline V gene data show CDR1 as ENHRY and CDR2 as SYGVKD. V and J are TRBV10-3 and TRBJ1-2; D gene unclear. The sequencing sample was made of sorted CD4+, CD8+, or CD8+CD57+ T cells (not recorded which) from PBMCs. The receptor's source is a human donor in good health, serving as a control. CDR3 DNA sequence: TGTGCCATCAGTGACGGACTAAACTATGGCTACACCTTC. Its protein is CAISDGLNYGYTF.